Listed here is a single T cell receptor (beta chain). This clone has just a few counts. This receptor's antigen is unknown. It has no much larger one-base neighbor in the sample; base qualities were not kept. The sample is drawn from a study of blood T cell repertoires in COVID-19 (dated by TCRdb to the early 2020s). Background for the entire study: The collaborator samples originated in the United States, Italy and Spain and spanned the acute and convalescent phases of COVID-19. Where available, HLA class I and class II types were obtained from metadata supplied by the sample provider rather than from assay-based typing. Samples were obtained from the ongoing ImmuneRACE study (first 160 participants) and from 1,200 or so subjects provided by 6 global collaborators. The material from the prospective study consisted of cDNA or gDNA derived from T cells, B-cell-depleted T cells, or PBMCs. Deeply sampled blood TCRbeta repertoires from subjects exposed to, actively infected with, or recovered from COVID-19 were included in the dataset. The sample metadata nearly always contained a de-identified subject ID, COVID-19 status, age in years and sex. A freely available public database, intended as a resource for researchers studying the immune response to SARS-CoV-2, is where the repertoires were released.

TCRbeta CDR3 regions were amplified from genomic DNA using the immunoSEQ Assay, a bias-controlled multiplex PCR. Per the original workflow: Nucleated cell counts per sample were estimated from amplification of reference gene primers within the assay. Sequence reads were collapsed and filtered to measure the absolute abundance of every unique TCRbeta CDR3 rearrangement. For each sample, productive Simpson clonality was calculated by taking the square root of Simpson's diversity index across productive rearrangements. As stored in TCRdb, this immuneACCESS dataset retains in-frame rearrangements with V and J assigned. A fraction of the clones does not appear; measured against another copy, unresolved V genes explain less than half of the discrepancy, and the remainder lacks a known reason. Clone size and the V and J calls come from that table; the DNA yielded D and trimming. This sample holds roughly 140,000 clones; 80% to 85% were observed only once. The leading ten clones occupy 35% to 40% of the sample.

The CDR3, cysteine through phenylalanine, is 13 amino acids long. The retained sequence is limited to the CDR3, 39 bases, with the frame set at the first base. The germline V gene provides CDR1 SGDLS and CDR2 YYNGEE. The junction shows trimming of 0 bases on V and 6 bases on J, plus 7 bases between the germline ends. Whole blood was collected in K2EDTA tubes by collaborating institutions according to the institutions' own protocols. For TCRbeta analysis, collaborators shipped samples in one of three forms: frozen whole blood, isolated PBMCs, or DNA extracted from either of those sample types. Paper-wide results and their limitations: The amount of clinical and demographic metadata varied by source and participant and was provided uncurated.

The sample was peripheral blood. The clonotype was recovered from a human donor in a cohort sampled during active COVID-19. The sequence links TRBV9 to TRBJ2-4; 6 matching bases give a weak D call of TRBD2. The encoded CDR3 is CASSVDGGNIQYF. The DNA sequence is given as TGTGCCAGCAGCGTAGACGGGGGAAACATTCAGTACTTC.